The sequence of this T cell receptor beta chain was determined in a study of blood T cells in healthy people across ages. As regards this clonotype: The antigen remains undetermined.

Findings and caveats of the study: Naive T cell percentage strongly correlated with TCR beta diversity.

With a J-beta primer mix and a sample-barcoded 5' primer, a second PCR ran 7 to 11 cycles. Using its own MiXCR run on the 5' RACE reads, TCRdb lists one record per CDR3 protein. Of about a million distinct CDR3 sequences in the sample, roughly 51% are singletons; the top ten hold over 20%. The germline V gene has CDR1 SGDLS and CDR2 YYNGEE. V was shortened by 0 bases and J by 1 base, with 7 bases between the two germline ends. The CDR3 is 14 residues long. The TCR was taken from a woman aged 55-69 years in good health. Material: blood. The rearrangement joins TRBV9 to TRBJ2-5; D not resolved. The chain's CDR3 is CASSVEGIQETQYF. Written as DNA, the CDR3 is TGTGCCAGCAGCGTAGAAGGCATCCAAGAGACCCAGTACTTC.